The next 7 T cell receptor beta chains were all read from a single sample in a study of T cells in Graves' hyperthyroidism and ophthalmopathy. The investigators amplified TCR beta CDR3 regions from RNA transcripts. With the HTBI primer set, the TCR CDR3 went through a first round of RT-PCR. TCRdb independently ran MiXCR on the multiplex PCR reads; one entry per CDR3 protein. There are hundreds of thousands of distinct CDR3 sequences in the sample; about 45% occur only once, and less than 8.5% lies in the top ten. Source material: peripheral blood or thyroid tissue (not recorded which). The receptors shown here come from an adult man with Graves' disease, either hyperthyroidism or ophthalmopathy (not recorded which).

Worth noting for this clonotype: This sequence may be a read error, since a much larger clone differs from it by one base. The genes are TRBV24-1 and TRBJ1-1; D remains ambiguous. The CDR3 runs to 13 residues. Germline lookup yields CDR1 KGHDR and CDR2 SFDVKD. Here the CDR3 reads CAASEPGKTEAFF. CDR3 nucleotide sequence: TGTGCCGCCAGTGAGCCGGGGAAGACTGAAGCTTTCTTT.

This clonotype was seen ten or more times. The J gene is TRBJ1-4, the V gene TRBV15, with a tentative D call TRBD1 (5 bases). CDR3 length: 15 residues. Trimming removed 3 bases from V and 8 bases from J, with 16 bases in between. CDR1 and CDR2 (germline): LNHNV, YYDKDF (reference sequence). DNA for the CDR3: TGTGCCACCAGCAGCCCGGTTGGGAAGGGGGAAAAACTGTTTTTT. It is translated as CATSSPVGKGEKLFF.

In DNA, the CDR3 is TGTGCCAGCAGCCAACAGGGAATGAACACTGAAGCTTTCTTT. Its protein is CASSQQGMNTEAFF. The rearrangement joins TRBV7-8 to TRBJ1-1; perhaps TRBD1 as D (6 bases). V was trimmed by 5 bases and J by 0 bases, leaving 10 bases between them. This CDR3 comprises 14 residues. Per germline, CDR1 SGHVS and CDR2 FQNEAQ.

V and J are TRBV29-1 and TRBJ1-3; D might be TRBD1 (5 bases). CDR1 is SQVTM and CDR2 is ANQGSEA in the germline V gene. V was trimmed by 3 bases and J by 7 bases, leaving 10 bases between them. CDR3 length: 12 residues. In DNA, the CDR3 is TGCAGCGTTGACGAGGGGCCGAACACCATATATTTT. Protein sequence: CSVDEGPNTIYF.

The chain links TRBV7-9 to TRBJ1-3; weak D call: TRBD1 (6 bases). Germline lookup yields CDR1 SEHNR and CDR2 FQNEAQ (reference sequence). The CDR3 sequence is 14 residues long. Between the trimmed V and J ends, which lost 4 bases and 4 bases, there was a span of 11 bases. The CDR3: CASSSYRDGNTIYF. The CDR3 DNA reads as TGTGCCAGCAGCTCATACAGGGACGGAAACACCATATATTTT.

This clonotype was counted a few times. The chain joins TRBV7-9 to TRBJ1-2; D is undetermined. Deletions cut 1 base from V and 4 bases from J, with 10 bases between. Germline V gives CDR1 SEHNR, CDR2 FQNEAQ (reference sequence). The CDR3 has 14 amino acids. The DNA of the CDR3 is TGTGCCAGCAGCTTAGTCCCAGGATTCTATGGCTACACCTTC. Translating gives CASSLVPGFYGYTF.

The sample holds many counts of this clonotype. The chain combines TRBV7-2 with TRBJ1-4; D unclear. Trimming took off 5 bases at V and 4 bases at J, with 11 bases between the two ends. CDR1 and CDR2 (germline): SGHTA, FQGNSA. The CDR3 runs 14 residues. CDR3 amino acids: CASSRIGINEKLFF. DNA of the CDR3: TGTGCCAGCAGCCGGATAGGGATTAATGAAAAACTGTTTTTT.